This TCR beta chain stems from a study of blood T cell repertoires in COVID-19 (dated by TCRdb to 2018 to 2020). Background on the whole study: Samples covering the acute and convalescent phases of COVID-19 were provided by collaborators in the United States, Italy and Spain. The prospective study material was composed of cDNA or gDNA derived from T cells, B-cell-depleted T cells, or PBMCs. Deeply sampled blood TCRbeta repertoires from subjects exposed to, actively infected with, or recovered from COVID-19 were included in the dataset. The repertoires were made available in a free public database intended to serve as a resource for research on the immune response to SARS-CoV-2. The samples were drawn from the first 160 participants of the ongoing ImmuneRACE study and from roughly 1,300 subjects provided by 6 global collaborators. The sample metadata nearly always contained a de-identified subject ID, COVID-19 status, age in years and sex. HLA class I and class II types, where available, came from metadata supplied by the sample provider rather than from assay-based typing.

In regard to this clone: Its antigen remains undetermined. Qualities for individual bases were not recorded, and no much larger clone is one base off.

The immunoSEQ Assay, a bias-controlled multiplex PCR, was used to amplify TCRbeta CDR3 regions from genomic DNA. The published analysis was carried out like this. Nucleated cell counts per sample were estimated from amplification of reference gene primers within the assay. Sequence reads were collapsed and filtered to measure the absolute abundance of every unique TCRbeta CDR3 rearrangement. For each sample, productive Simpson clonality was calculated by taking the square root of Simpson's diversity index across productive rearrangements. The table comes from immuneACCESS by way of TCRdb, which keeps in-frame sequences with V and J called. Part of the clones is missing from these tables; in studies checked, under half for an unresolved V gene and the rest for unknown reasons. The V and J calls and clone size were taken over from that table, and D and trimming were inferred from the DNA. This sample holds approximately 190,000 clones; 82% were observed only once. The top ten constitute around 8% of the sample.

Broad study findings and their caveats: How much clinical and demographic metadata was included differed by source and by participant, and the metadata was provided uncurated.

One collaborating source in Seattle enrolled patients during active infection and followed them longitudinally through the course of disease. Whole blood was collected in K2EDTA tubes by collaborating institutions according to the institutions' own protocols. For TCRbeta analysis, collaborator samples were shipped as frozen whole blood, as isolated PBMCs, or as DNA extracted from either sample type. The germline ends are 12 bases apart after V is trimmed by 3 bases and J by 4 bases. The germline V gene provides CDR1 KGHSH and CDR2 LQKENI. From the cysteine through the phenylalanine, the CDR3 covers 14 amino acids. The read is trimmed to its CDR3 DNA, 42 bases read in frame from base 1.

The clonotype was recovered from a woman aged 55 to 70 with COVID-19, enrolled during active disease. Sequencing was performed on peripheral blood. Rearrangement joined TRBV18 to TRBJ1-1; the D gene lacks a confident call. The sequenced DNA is TGTGCCAGCTCACCCTACCAAGAGGGCACTGAAGCTTTCTTT. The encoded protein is CASSPYQEGTEAFF.